The present T cell receptor (beta chain) was sequenced within a study of regulatory T cells in long-lasting Graves disease. Study-wide results and caveats: Repertoires from persistent disease leaned toward TRBV28, TRBJ1-2 and TRBJ2-5.

Regarding time point: newly diagnosed GD, antithyroid drugs for less than 3 months. The TCR library was made from RNA extracted from PBMCs. CDR3-region Arm-PCR and iRepertoire HTBI primers produced the TCR beta libraries. Using its own MiXCR run on the multiplex PCR reads, TCRdb lists one record per CDR3 protein. The sample lists around 420,000 distinct CDR3 sequences, approximately 15% occurring once. There are a few counts of this clonotype. What it binds is unknown. The CDR3 length is 14 residues. With 5 bases removed from V and 2 bases from J, the gap between germline ends came to 10 bases. CDR1 LNHDA and CDR2 SQIVND come from the germline V gene (reference sequence). The same sample was also studied in work on T cells in Graves' hyperthyroidism and ophthalmopathy. In that study: The patients, who ranged from 18 to 65 in age, presented with newly diagnosed hyperthyroidism lasting under 2 months. The HTBI primer set served for first-round RT-PCR of the TCR CDR3.

This sample comprised peripheral blood mononuclear cells (PBMCs), obtained at new diagnosis, from a patient treated with antithyroid drugs. The TCR comes from a woman aged 40 to 55 with Graves disease. The rearrangement joins TRBV19 to TRBJ1-3; D not resolved. The CDR3 DNA follows: TGTGCCAGTAGTTCGCCCGGTCCTGGAAACACCATATATTTT. This encodes CASSSPGPGNTIYF.